This is a list of T cell receptor beta chains from one sample in a study of blood T cell repertoires in COVID-19. The data were produced by immunoSEQ multiplex PCR, yet TCRdb's version contains in-frame clones alone and is incomplete. There are under 250,000 clones in the sample; 84% occur only once, and 1.8% lies in the top ten. Sample: PBMCs or T cells enriched from blood (not recorded which). These receptors were collected from a man in his fifties or sixties who had recovered from COVID-19. Both conserved end residues are part of each CDR3. D genes are given only for firm matches. Clone size is stated in some rows and not others, as once, few, many or a class when expanded.

v_gene	j_gene	d_gene	abundance	len	CDR3aa
TRBV6-5	TRBJ1-2	TRBD1	NA	14	CASSRSGTGPGYTF
TRBV7-8	TRBJ1-2	TRBD1	NA	17	CASSLDRGLIKVYGYTF
TRBV27	TRBJ1-6	TRBD1	few	15	CASSLRQGNNSPLHF
TRBV7-3	TRBJ2-2	NA	NA	14	CASNSQGNTGELFF
TRBV5-1	TRBJ1-1	TRBD1	NA	14	CASRTQGEVTEAFF
TRBV3-1/TRBV3-2	TRBJ1-1	NA	NA	16	CASSPSGQKGNTEAFF
TRBV3-1/TRBV3-2	TRBJ2-7	NA	NA	15	CASSQWAGSTYEQYF
TRBV24-1	TRBJ2-1	NA	NA	12	CATSEKTGFEFF
TRBV7-9	TRBJ1-6	NA	few	13	CASSLEGDSPLHF
TRBV11-2	TRBJ2-3	NA	NA	15	CASSSLGLFTDTQYF
TRBV6-5	TRBJ2-6	NA	NA	15	CASRVGVSGANVLTF
TRBV4-3	TRBJ2-7	NA	few	14	CASSQDIRGYEQYF
TRBV4-3	TRBJ2-6	TRBD1	NA	16	CASSQAQGAGANVLTF
TRBV23-1	TRBJ1-2	NA	NA	13	CASSLVHSYGYTF
TRBV7-8	TRBJ1-2	NA	NA	16	CASSERQAIANYGYTF
TRBV7-2	TRBJ1-1	NA	NA	16	CASSFMAGSGGTEAFF
TRBV19	TRBJ1-5	TRBD1	NA	16	CASSARPGQPGGPQHF
TRBV27	TRBJ1-6	NA	NA	16	CASRQQAPSYNSPLHF
TRBV6-2/TRBV6-3	TRBJ1-2	NA	NA	14	CASSPPGQGYGYTF
TRBV3-1/TRBV3-2	TRBJ1-6	TRBD1	NA	15	CASSQRTGYNSPLHF
TRBV27	TRBJ2-6	NA	NA	18	CASTPRRGRNSGANVLTF
TRBV10-3	TRBJ1-1	NA	NA	13	CAIREPDRRIAFF
TRBV6-5	TRBJ1-4	NA	NA	13	CATANRAREKLFF
TRBV30	TRBJ2-7	TRBD2	NA	17	CAWKIPTRRGEYYEQYF
TRBV27	TRBJ1-2	NA	NA	16	CASSVRPGTHNYGYTF
TRBV7-9	TRBJ2-5	NA	NA	15	CASSGGAGPGETQYF
TRBV21-1	TRBJ2-3	NA	NA	16	CASSKGEGVWADTQYF
TRBV6-5	TRBJ1-1	NA	NA	13	CASSQQGVTEAFF
TRBV7-9	TRBJ1-6	TRBD1	NA	16	CASSLGQGTGNSPLHF
TRBV3-1/TRBV3-2	TRBJ1-2	TRBD1	NA	15	CASRGNRGRGYGYTF
TRBV7-6	TRBJ2-7	NA	NA	14	CASSPDPAGYEQYF
TRBV30	TRBJ1-5	TRBD1	NA	13	CAWGRGPEQPQHF
TRBV18	TRBJ2-7	NA	NA	14	CASSKAEGSYEQYF
TRBV7-9	TRBJ2-4	TRBD2	once	15	CASSVGGVAKNIQYF